This T cell receptor beta chain was sequenced during a study of lymphopenia after photon versus proton radiotherapy (dated by TCRdb to between 2017 and 2020). A note on the overall study: In patients with gastrointestinal tumors who developed high-grade lymphopenia, the study compared the immunological effects of photon radiation therapy with those of proton radiation therapy. The study was designed to characterize how the impact on the immune system differs between the two radiation modalities. The cohort included 20 patients with gastrointestinal tumors who developed lymphopenia after receiving either photon or proton therapy.

General findings and caveats noted by the study authors: Proton-treated patients stayed relatively stable during treatment, while photon-treated patients lost naive T cells and TCR diversity and gained effector/memory populations. The survival association was assessed only in patients who died, and the authors presented better survival with proton therapy as a possibility rather than a demonstrated result. Across the cohort, a larger post-nadir drop in TCR diversity was inversely correlated with overall survival time among patients who died. After the lymphocyte count nadir, oligoclonal expansion, especially of CD8+ Temra cells, was observed in photon-treated repertoires, and the drop in diversity was driven by this expansion.

Library generation was performed with the immunoSEQ multiplex PCR assay. T cell repertoires were profiled with deep sequencing of rearranged TCR beta loci together with multiparametric flow cytometry. Entries here come from immuneACCESS through TCRdb and include only in-frame sequences with V and J called. Some clones fail to appear in such tables; in the studies checked, an unresolved V gene covers under half of the shortfall, and the cause of the remainder is unknown. In all, the sample holds 53,000 or so clones, and about 86% of those were seen once. Together, the top ten hold 29% of the sample. On this clone itself: Its antigen remains unidentified. The sample holds no much larger clone one base away, and base qualities are not on file.

The TCR comes from a man aged 45-60 years with gastric cancer. Here the sequenced sample was peripheral blood, taken from a patient treated with photon-based radiotherapy.

The CDR3 region reads CASLPPGEIYEQYF. The DNA reads TGTGCCAGCCTTCCCCCGGGAGAGATCTACGAGCAGTACTTC. The sequence links TRBV6-5 to TRBJ2-7; a tentative D match to TRBD2 spans 6 bases. As encoded in the germline V gene, CDR1 is MNHEY while CDR2 is SVGAGI. At the junction V is shortened by 8 bases and J by 3 bases, with 17 bases in between. The CDR3 starts with the cysteine, ends with the phenylalanine, and has 14 residues. The entry retains the CDR3 DNA only, 42 bases that are in frame from base 1.